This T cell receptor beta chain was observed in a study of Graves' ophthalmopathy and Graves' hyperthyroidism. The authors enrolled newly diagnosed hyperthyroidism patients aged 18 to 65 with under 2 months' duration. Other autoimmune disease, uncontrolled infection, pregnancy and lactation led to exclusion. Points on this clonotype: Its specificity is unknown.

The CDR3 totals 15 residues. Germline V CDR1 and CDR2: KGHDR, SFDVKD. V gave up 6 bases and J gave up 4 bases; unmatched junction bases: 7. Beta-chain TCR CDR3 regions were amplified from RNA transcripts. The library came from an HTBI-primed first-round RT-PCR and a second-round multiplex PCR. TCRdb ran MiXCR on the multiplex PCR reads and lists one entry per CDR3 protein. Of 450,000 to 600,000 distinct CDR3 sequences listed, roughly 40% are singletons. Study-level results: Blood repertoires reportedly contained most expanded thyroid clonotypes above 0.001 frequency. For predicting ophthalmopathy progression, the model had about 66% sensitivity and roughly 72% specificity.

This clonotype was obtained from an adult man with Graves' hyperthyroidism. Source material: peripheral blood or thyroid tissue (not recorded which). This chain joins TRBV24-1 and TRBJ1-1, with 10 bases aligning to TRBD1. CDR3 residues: CATSQEGTGATEAFF. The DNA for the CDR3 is TGTGCCACCAGTCAGGAAGGGACAGGGGCCACTGAAGCTTTCTTT.